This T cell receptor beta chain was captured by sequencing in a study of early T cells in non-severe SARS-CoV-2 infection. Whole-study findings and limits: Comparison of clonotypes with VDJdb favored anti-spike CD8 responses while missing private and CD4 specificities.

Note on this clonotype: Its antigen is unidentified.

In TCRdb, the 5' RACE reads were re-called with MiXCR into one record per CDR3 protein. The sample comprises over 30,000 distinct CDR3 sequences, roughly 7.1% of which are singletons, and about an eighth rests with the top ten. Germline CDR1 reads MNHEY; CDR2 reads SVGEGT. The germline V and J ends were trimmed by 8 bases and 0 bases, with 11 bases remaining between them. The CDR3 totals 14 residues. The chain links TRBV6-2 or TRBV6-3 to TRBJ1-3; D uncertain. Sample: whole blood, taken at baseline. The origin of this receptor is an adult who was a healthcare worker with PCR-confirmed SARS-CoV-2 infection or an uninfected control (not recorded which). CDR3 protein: CASRRSNSGNTIYF. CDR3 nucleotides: TGTGCCAGCCGAAGAAGCAACTCTGGAAACACCATATATTTT.